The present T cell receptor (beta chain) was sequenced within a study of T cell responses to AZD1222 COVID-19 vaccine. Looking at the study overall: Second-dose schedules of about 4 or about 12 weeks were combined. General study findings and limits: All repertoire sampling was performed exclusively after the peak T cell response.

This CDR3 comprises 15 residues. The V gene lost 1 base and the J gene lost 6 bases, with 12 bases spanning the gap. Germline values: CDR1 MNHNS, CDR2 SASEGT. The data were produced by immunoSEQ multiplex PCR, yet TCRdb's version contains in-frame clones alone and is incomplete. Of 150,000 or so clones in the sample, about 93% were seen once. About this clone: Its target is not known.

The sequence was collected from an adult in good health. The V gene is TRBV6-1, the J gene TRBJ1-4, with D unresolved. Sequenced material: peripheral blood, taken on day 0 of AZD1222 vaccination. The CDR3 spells CASSEDRGTDEKLFF. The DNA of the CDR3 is TGTGCCAGCAGTGAAGATCGGGGAACGGATGAAAAACTGTTTTTT.